The TCR beta chain under discussion was sequenced for a study of OX40 agonist ivuxolimab in advanced cancers. At the level of the study: Clinicians treated patients with ivuxolimab, an agonistic anti-OX40 (CD134) antibody. Around 40% of patients had received prior checkpoint inhibitor therapy.

This CDR3 has 15 residues. Per germline, CDR1 SSHAT and CDR2 FNYEAQ (reference sequence). Trimming removed 7 bases from V and 2 bases from J; junction bases left unmatched: 9. This clone was counted a single time. This table comes from immunoSEQ multiplex PCR, and its TCRdb copy is limited to in-frame clones, with some not included. Of 70,000 or so clones in the sample, roughly 80% are singletons; the top ten hold 0.8% to 1.1%. This sequence was found in an adult with an advanced solid tumor such as melanoma, head and neck, liver or kidney cancer. V gene TRBV7-7 combines with J gene TRBJ2-3; 7 bases fit TRBD1. The sample consisted of CD4+ or CD8+ T cells sorted from blood, taken in a trial of the OX40 agonist ivuxolimab. CDR3 DNA sequence: TGTGCCAGCACTATCGGTACAGGGGACACAGATACGCAGTATTTT. Its translation: CASTIGTGDTDTQYF.